The 30 T cell receptor beta chains presented below share a single source sample, sequenced in a study of blood T cell repertoires in COVID-19. The method was immunoSEQ multiplex PCR; TCRdb's version includes in-frame clones alone and lacks a portion of them. The table has 330,000 or so clones, approximately 90% seen once; the top ten hold approximately 10%. The sequencing sample was made of peripheral blood. The receptors were gathered from a man under 40 with COVID-19, enrolled during active disease.

The CDR3 sequence: CASSEAWAYTDTQYF. Here the CDR3 DNA reads TGTGCCAGCAGTGAAGCGTGGGCATACACAGATACGCAGTATTTT. The chain joins TRBV2 to TRBJ2-3; D gene unclear. This CDR3 region has 15 residues. Trimming left V 0 bases short and J 2 bases short, with 9 bases between. In germline, CDR1 is SNHLY, CDR2 FYNNEI.

The chain has TRBV24-1 and TRBJ2-3; possible D gene TRBD1, 6 bases. Germline CDR1 and CDR2: KGHDR and SFDVKD. CDR3 length: 14 amino acids. V shed 2 bases and J shed 3 bases, with 8 bases lying between them. The CDR3 bases are TGTGCCACCAGTGATTGGGACACAACAGATACGCAGTATTTT. Translating it yields CATSDWDTTDTQYF.

This clone occurred once. This chain joins TRBV10-3 and TRBJ2-7, with 8 bases aligning to TRBD1. The CDR3 is 14 amino acids. Germline lookup yields CDR1 ENHRY and CDR2 SYGVKD. Germline trimming cut 5 bases from V and 3 bases from J; bases unmatched to any gene: 6. The CDR3 sequence is CAISTDRGGYEQYF. The CDR3, as DNA: TGTGCCATCAGTACAGACAGGGGAGGCTACGAGCAGTACTTC.

This chain uses TRBV13 with TRBJ2-7, with a possible D match to TRBD2 (5 bases). Germline V CDR1 and CDR2: PRHDT, FYEKMQ (reference sequence). V was trimmed by 0 bases and J by 2 bases, leaving 11 bases between them. The CDR3 runs 15 residues. The CDR3 is CASSLGGGSTYEQYF. For the CDR3, the DNA is TGTGCCAGCAGCTTAGGTGGTGGGAGCACCTACGAGCAGTACTTC.

The V and J genes are TRBV14 and TRBJ2-7, with TRBD2 matching 7 bases. Trimming cost V 5 bases and J 1 base; bases outside gene matches: 8. There are 15 residues in the CDR3. Per germline, CDR1 SGHDN and CDR2 FVKESK. Here the CDR3 DNA reads TGTGCCAGCAGCAGCGGGACCTTAATATCCTACGAGCAGTACTTC. Translating it yields CASSSGTLISYEQYF.

The chain couples TRBV12-3 or TRBV12-4 to TRBJ2-1, with a weak D call TRBD1 (6 bases). The CDR3 is 13 residues long. V lost 6 bases and J lost 4, with 10 bases in between. CDR3 in DNA: TGTGCCAGCAGCCGCACAGGGTACAATGAGCAGTTCTTC. It encodes CASSRTGYNEQFF.

This chain connects TRBV18 to TRBJ2-2; a possible D gene is TRBD2 (6 bases). The CDR3 length is 14 residues. Trimming shortened V by 0 bases and J by 5 bases, and 7 bases separated the two germline ends. Germline V gene data show CDR1 as KGHSH and CDR2 as LQKENI. The CDR3 bases are TGTGCCAGCTCACCACCCGGACTAACCGGGGAGCTGTTTTTT. This codes for CASSPPGLTGELFF.

This clone was counted once. V usage is TRBV19 and J usage is TRBJ2-7; 9 bases match TRBD1. Germline V lookup: CDR1 LNHDA, CDR2 SQIVND (reference sequence). This CDR3 has 15 residues. Unmatched junction bases numbered 11, after V lost 8 bases and J lost 3 bases. The CDR3 DNA reads TGTGCCAGTGCCCCCATGGGACAGGGATACTACGAGCAGTACTTC. This translates into CASAPMGQGYYEQYF.

The rearrangement joins TRBV30 to TRBJ2-7; D possibly corresponds to TRBD2 (5 bases). Germline V lookup: CDR1 GTSNPN, CDR2 SVGIG (reference sequence). This CDR3 is 13 amino acids long. Trimming took 3 bases from V and 5 from J, leaving 14 bases between them. In DNA form, the CDR3 reads TGTGCCTGGAGCGGGAAAAGTCTCCACGAGCAGTACTTC. Protein sequence: CAWSGKSLHEQYF.

The rearrangement uses TRBV6-2 or TRBV6-3 and TRBJ1-4; D uncertain. Germline lookup yields CDR1 MNHEY and CDR2 SVGEGT. V lost 2 bases to trimming and J lost 0 bases, with 7 bases between them. The CDR3 is made up of 15 amino acids. DNA for the CDR3: TGTGCCAGCAGTTACGAGGAGTCAACTAATGAAAAACTGTTTTTT. This encodes CASSYEESTNEKLFF.

In this sample, this clone turned up a few times. The chain recombines TRBV6-5 with TRBJ1-2; 7 bases align to TRBD1. CDR3 length: 14 amino acids. Germline lookup yields CDR1 MNHEY and CDR2 SVGAGI. Germline trimming cut 7 bases from V and 10 bases from J; bases unmatched to any gene: 15. CDR3 sequence (DNA): TGTGCCAGCACCAAAGCCGGGACAGTGGGGCCCTACACCTTC. It codes for CASTKAGTVGPYTF.

This chain connects TRBV19 to TRBJ2-7, with D unresolved. The CDR3 spans 13 residues. V was trimmed by 5 bases and J by 4 bases, leaving 12 bases between them. CDR1 and CDR2 (germline): LNHDA, SQIVND (reference sequence). The CDR3: CASSGPFRYEQYF. The CDR3 DNA reads as TGTGCCAGTAGTGGTCCGTTTCGGTACGAGCAGTACTTC.

The V call is TRBV6-4, the J call TRBJ2-1; 10 bases match TRBD2. Trimming cost V 4 bases and J 8 bases; bases outside gene matches: 8. Germline lookup yields CDR1 MRHNA and CDR2 SNTAGT. This CDR3 spans 15 amino acids. The CDR3 loop reads CASSARASGSDEQFF. The DNA of the CDR3 is TGTGCCAGCAGTGCCAGGGCTAGCGGGAGCGATGAGCAGTTCTTC.

This chain connects TRBV6-2 or TRBV6-3 to TRBJ2-1; no definite D call. The germline gives CDR1 MNHEY, CDR2 SVGEGT. The V and J ends lost 6 bases and 3 bases respectively, with 12 bases between them. The CDR3 runs 14 residues. CDR3 sequence reads: CASSSTQLYNEQFF. In DNA form, the CDR3 reads TGTGCCAGCAGCTCAACACAGCTCTACAATGAGCAGTTCTTC.

The chain links TRBV30 to TRBJ2-3; 7 positions agree with TRBD1. Germline loops: CDR1 GTSNPN, CDR2 SVGIG (reference sequence). Trimming took 5 bases from V and 7 from J; bases not matched to a gene: 12. This CDR3 is 14 amino acids long. CDR3 DNA: TGTGCCTGGGCCCCCGGTAGGGGGCTAAATACGCAGTATTTT. It codes for CAWAPGRGLNTQYF.

This rearrangement joins TRBV4-3 to TRBJ2-5, with 10 nucleotides matching TRBD1. The J segment lost 3 bases and the V segment lost 3 bases, leaving 1 base of the junction unmatched. Germline-derived CDR1 and CDR2 are LGHNA and YSLEER. The CDR3 extends over 14 amino acids. CDR3 region: CASSHGQGEETQYF. In nucleotides, the CDR3 is TGCGCCAGCAGCCACGGACAGGGGGAAGAGACCCAGTACTTC.

The chain is built from TRBV7-2 and TRBJ1-2, with a possible D match to TRBD1 (6 bases). The germline V gene encodes CDR1 SGHTA and CDR2 FQGNSA. Trimming cost V 5 bases and J 0 bases, with 13 bases left between them. The CDR3 runs 15 residues. CDR3 protein: CASSVGQPPNYGYTF. CDR3 DNA sequence: TGTGCCAGCAGCGTAGGACAGCCACCTAACTATGGCTACACCTTC.

The rearrangement joins TRBV7-7 to TRBJ2-5, with TRBD1 identical over 8 bases. Germline assignment: CDR1 SSHAT and CDR2 FNYEAQ (reference sequence). The J segment lost 5 bases and the V segment lost 5 bases, leaving 7 bases of the junction unmatched. The CDR3 extends over 14 amino acids. The chain's CDR3 is CASSPLGQGETQYF. The DNA for the CDR3 is TGTGCCAGCAGCCCTCTCGGACAGGGCGAGACCCAGTACTTC.

V and J are TRBV7-9 and TRBJ1-6, with D perhaps TRBD1 (6 bases). Germline V gene lookup returns CDR1 SEHNR and CDR2 FQNEAQ (reference sequence). The CDR3 spans 15 residues. The V end was cut by 2 bases, the J end by 7 bases, with 12 bases between. The CDR3, as DNA: TGTGCCAGCAGCTTACTACAGGGTAAAAATTCACCCCTCCACTTT. Translation: CASSLLQGKNSPLHF.

This clone was counted once. The V call is TRBV24-1, the J call TRBJ2-1; 11 positions agree with TRBD2. Germline CDR1 reads KGHDR; CDR2 reads SFDVKD. The CDR3 runs 17 residues. The J segment lost 9 bases and the V segment lost 4 bases, leaving 13 bases of the junction unmatched. The CDR3 nucleotides read TGTGCCACCAGTGACCCCGCGGTAGCGGGGGGGTGGGGTGAGCAGTTCTTC. This gives the protein CATSDPAVAGGWGEQFF.

Only a few counts were recorded for this clone. The V gene is TRBV29-1, the J gene TRBJ1-1, with unresolved D. The CDR3 is 12 residues long. The germline CDR1 and CDR2 sequences are SQVTM and ANQGSEA. V lost 6 bases and J lost 1, with 9 bases in between. CDR3 sequence: CSVDFSNTEAFF. The CDR3, as DNA: TGCAGCGTGGACTTTTCGAACACTGAAGCTTTCTTT.

This chain uses TRBV10-3 with TRBJ2-1; 13 nucleotides match TRBD2. The length of the CDR3 is 15 residues. The germline V gene has CDR1 ENHRY and CDR2 SYGVKD. The ends lost 0 bases at V and 10 bases at J; junction bases unmatched: 3. The CDR3 reads CAISESRGLAGEQFF. CDR3 DNA: TGTGCCATCAGTGAGTCAAGGGGACTAGCGGGAGAGCAGTTCTTC.

This clone came up once. The CDR3 region is CASSYRPDGKNTEAFF. The CDR3 bases are TGCGCCAGCAGCTACCGACCGGACGGGAAGAACACTGAAGCTTTCTTT. The chain couples TRBV5-1 to TRBJ1-1; no firm D call. This CDR3 contains 16 residues. Deletions cut 3 bases from V and 1 base from J, with 16 bases between. Germline V gene lookup returns CDR1 SGHRS and CDR2 YFSETQ.

The V and J genes are TRBV10-2 and TRBJ2-7, with 10 bases lining up with TRBD2. The CDR3 length is 14 residues. The J segment lost 1 base and the V segment lost 5 bases, leaving 2 bases of the junction unmatched. Germline values: CDR1 WSHSY, CDR2 SAAADI. Here the CDR3 DNA reads TGCGCCAGCAGTTGGACTAGCGGTTCCTACGAGCAGTACTTC. Translation: CASSWTSGSYEQYF.

This clone has just a few counts. V and J are TRBV5-1 and TRBJ2-4, with 7 positions matching TRBD2. In germline, CDR1 is SGHRS, CDR2 YFSETQ. The V and J ends lost 4 bases and 6 bases, in that order; junction bases with no gene match: 7. There are 14 residues in the CDR3. The CDR3 is CASSLYTGGNIQYF. The CDR3 DNA sequence: TGCGCCAGCAGCCTGTACACGGGGGGAAACATTCAGTACTTC.

This rearrangement joins TRBV27 to TRBJ1-2, with D unclear. CDR1 and CDR2 from the germline V gene are MNHEY and SMNVEV (reference sequence). V was pared by 7 bases and J by 2 bases, with 14 bases between. The CDR3 consists of 14 residues. The CDR3 sequence: CASNSGGRNYGYTF. The CDR3 DNA reads as TGTGCCAGCAACTCGGGAGGCAGGAACTATGGCTACACCTTC.

The rearrangement links TRBV3-1 (or the pseudogene TRBV3-2) to TRBJ1-3; 7 nucleotides line up with TRBD1. Germline V gene lookup returns CDR1 LGHDT and CDR2 YNNKEL (reference sequence). This CDR3 is built from 15 residues. Trimming removed 5 bases from V and 4 bases from J; junction bases left unmatched: 8. The CDR3 reads CASSTRQGAGNTIYF. CDR3 nucleotide sequence: TGTGCCAGCAGCACCCGACAGGGAGCAGGAAACACCATATATTTT.

The CDR3 nucleotides read TGCGCCAGCAGCCAAGATGACGGGGGGGGCACTGAAGCTTTCTTT. This encodes CASSQDDGGGTEAFF. The chain has TRBV4-1 and TRBJ1-1; perhaps TRBD1 as D (5 bases). Germline CDR1 and CDR2: MGHRA and YSYEKL. The V end was cut by 0 bases, the J end by 4 bases, with 12 bases between. The CDR3 is made up of 15 amino acids.

This rearrangement joins TRBV18 to TRBJ2-1, with D possibly TRBD2 on 5 matching bases. From germline, CDR1 is KGHSH and CDR2 LQKENI. V lost 1 base, J lost 6 bases, and 10 bases lay in between. The CDR3 consists of 14 residues. CDR3 nucleotides: TGTGCCAGCTCACCACGGTCTAGCCTCAATGAGCAGTTCTTC. Residues: CASSPRSSLNEQFF.

The chain has TRBV7-2 and TRBJ2-1; 8 bases line up with TRBD2. Germline CDR1 is SGHTA and CDR2 is FQGNSA. This CDR3 is 15 amino acids long. With V trimmed by 5 bases and J by 6 bases, 9 bases remained unmatched. CDR3 amino acids: CASSPFGGAINEQFF. CDR3 bases: TGTGCCAGCAGCCCCTTCGGGGGGGCCATCAATGAGCAGTTCTTC.